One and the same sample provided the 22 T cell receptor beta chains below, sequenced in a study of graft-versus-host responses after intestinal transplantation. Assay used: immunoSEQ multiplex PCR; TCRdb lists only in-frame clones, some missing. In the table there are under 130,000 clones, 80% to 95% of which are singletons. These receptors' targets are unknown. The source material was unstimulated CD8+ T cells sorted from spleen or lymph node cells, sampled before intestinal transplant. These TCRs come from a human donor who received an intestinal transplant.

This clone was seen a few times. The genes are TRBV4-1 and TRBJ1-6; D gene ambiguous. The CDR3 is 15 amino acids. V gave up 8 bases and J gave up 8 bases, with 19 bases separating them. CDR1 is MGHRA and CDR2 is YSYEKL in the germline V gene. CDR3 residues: CASRFQSGGDSPLHF. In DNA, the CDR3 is TGCGCCAGCCGCTTCCAGTCGGGCGGAGATTCACCCCTCCACTTT.

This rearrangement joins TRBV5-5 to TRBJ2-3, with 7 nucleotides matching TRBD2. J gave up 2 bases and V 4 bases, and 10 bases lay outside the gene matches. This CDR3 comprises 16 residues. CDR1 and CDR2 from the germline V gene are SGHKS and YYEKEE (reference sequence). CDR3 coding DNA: TGTGCCAGCAGCGTCTACGGGGGGTCCGACACAGATACGCAGTATTTT. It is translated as CASSVYGGSDTDTQYF.

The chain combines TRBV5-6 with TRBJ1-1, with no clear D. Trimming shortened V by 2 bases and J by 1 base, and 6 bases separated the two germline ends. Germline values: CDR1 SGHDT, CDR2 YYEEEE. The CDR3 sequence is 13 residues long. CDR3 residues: CASSFGGNTEAFF. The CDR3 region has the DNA TGTGCCAGCAGCTTTGGAGGGAACACTGAAGCTTTCTTT.

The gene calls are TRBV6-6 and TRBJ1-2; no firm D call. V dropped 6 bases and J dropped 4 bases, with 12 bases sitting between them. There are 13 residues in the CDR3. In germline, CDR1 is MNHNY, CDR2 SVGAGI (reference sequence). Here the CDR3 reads CASRPDGLYGYTF. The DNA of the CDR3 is TGTGCCAGCAGGCCGGACGGACTCTATGGCTACACCTTC.

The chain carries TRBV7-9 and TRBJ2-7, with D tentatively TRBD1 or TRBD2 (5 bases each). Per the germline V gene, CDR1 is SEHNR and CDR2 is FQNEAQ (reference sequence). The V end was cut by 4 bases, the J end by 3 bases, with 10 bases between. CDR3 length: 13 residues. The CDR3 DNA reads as TGTGCCAGCAGCTCGAGGGACGGCTACGAGCAGTACTTC. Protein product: CASSSRDGYEQYF.

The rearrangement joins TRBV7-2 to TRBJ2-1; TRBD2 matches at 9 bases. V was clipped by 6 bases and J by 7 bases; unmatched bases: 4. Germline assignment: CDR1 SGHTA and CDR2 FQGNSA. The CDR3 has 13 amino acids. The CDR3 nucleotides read TGTGCCAGCAGGCTAGCGGGGTTTAATGAGCAGTTCTTC. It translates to CASRLAGFNEQFF.

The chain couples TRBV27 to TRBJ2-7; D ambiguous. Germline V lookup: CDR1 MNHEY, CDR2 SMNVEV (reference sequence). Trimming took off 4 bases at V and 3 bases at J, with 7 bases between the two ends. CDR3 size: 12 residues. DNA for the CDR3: TGTGCCAGCAGTTCGCCAGGCTACGAGCAGTACTTC. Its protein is CASSSPGYEQYF.

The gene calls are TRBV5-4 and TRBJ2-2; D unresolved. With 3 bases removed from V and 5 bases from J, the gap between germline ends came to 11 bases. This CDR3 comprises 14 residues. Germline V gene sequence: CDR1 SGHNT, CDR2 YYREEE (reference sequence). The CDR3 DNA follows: TGTGCCAGCAGCTCTACCCTAGGTACCGGGGAGCTGTTTTTT. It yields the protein CASSSTLGTGELFF.

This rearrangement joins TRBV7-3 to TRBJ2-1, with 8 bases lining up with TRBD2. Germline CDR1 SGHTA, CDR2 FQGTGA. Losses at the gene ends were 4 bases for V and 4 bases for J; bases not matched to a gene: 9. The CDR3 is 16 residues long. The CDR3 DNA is TGTGCCAGCAGCTCGGGAGGGTCCCCGAATTACAATGAGCAGTTCTTC. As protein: CASSSGGSPNYNEQFF. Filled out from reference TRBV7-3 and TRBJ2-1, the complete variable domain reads GAGVSQTPSNKVTEKGKYVELRCDPISGHTALYWYRQSLGQGPEFLIYFQGTGAADDSGLPNDRFFAVRPEGSVSTLKIQRTERGDSAVYLCASSSGGSPNYNEQFFGPGTRLTVL.

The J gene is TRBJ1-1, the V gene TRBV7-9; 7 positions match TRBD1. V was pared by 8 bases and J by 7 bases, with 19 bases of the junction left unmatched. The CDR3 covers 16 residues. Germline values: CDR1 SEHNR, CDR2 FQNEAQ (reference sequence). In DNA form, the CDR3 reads TGTGCCAGCGAACCTCCGACAGGGTCTTTTTCCCTTGAAGCTTTCTTT. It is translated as CASEPPTGSFSLEAFF.

The CDR3 sequence: CASRAVGSYNEQFF. CDR3 DNA: TGTGCCAGTAGAGCAGTCGGGTCCTACAATGAGCAGTTCTTC. The rearrangement joins TRBV19 to TRBJ2-1; D is uncertain. Trimming shortened V by 6 bases and J by 1 base, and 10 bases separated the two germline ends. The CDR3 length is 14 residues. From germline, CDR1 is LNHDA and CDR2 SQIVND (reference sequence).

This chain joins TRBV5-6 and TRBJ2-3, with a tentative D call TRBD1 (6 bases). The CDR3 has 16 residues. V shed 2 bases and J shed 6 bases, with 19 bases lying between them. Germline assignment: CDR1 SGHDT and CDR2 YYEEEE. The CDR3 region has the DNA TGTGCCAGCAGCTTACAGGGTCTCGGGGATACTGATACGCAGTATTTT. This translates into CASSLQGLGDTDTQYF.

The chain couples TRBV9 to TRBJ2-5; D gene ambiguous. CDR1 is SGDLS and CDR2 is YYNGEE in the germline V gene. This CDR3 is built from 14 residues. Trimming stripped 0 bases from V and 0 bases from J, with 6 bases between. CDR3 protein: CASSVGWYQETQYF. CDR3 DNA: TGTGCCAGCAGCGTAGGTTGGTACCAAGAGACCCAGTACTTC.

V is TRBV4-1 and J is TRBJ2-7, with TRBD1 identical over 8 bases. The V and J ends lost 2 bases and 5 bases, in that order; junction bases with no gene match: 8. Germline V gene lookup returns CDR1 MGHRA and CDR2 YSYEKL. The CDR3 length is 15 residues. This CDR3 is CASSQRQQGVNEQYF. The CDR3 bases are TGCGCCAGCAGCCAAAGGCAACAGGGGGTAAACGAGCAGTACTTC.

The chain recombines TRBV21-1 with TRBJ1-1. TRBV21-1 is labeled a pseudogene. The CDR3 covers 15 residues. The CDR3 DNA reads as TGTGCCAGCAGCAAGGGTAACGGAGAGAACACTGAAGCTTTCTTT. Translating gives CASSKGNGENTEAFF.

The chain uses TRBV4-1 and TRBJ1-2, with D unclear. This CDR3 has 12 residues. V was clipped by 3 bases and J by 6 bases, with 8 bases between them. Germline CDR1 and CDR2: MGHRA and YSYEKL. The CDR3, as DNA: TGCGCCAGCAGCCATGGGGTAGATGGCTACACCTTC. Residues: CASSHGVDGYTF.

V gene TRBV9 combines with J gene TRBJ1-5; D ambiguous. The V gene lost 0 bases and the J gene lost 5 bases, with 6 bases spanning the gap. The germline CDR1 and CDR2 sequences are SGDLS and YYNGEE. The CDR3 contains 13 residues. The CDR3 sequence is CASSVGYDQPQHF. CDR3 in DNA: TGTGCCAGCAGCGTAGGGTACGATCAGCCCCAGCATTTT.

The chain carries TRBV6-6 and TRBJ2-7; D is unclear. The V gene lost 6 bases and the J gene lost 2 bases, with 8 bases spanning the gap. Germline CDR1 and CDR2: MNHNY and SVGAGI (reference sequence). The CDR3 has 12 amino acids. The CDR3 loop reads CASSTTPYEQYF. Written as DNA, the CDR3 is TGTGCCAGCAGCACGACCCCCTACGAGCAGTACTTC.

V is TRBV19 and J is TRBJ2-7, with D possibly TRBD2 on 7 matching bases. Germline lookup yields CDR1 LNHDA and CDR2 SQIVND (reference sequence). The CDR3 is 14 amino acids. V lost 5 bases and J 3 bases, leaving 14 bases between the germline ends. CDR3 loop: CASSGGGPIYEQYF. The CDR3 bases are TGTGCCAGTAGTGGGGGGGGGCCAATCTACGAGCAGTACTTC.

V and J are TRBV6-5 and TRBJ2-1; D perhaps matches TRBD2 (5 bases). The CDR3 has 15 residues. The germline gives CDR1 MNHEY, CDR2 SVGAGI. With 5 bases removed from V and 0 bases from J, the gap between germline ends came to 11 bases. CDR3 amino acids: CASSPGLASYNEQFF. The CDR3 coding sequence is TGTGCCAGCAGTCCCGGACTCGCCTCCTACAATGAGCAGTTCTTC.

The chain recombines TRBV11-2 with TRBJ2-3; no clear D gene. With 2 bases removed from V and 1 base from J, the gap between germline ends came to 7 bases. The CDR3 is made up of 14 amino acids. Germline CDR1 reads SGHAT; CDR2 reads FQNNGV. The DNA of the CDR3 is TGTGCCAGCAGCTTAATACCGGGCACAGATACGCAGTATTTT. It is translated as CASSLIPGTDTQYF.

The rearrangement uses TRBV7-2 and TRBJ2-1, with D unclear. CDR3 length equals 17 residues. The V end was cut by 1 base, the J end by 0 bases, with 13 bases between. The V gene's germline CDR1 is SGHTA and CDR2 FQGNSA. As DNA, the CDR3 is TGTGCCAGCAGCTTAGGGGGTCTGTTAGGCTCCTACAATGAGCAGTTCTTC. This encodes CASSLGGLLGSYNEQFF.